The 21 T cell receptor beta chains reported below all come from one sample, sequenced in a study of CD8 T cells in Susac syndrome. Reverse transcription of 0.5 to 1 ug RNA was performed with random hexamers. TCRdb re-derived calls from the immunoSEQ multiplex PCR reads in MiXCR, one entry per CDR3 protein. The profile shows 150,000 to 200,000 distinct CDR3 sequences, under 95% of them singletons. Material for sequencing was CD4+ T cells from PBMCs. The receptors originated from a human donor in good health.

The chain links TRBV4-2 to TRBJ2-7; 12 bases line up with TRBD2. The CDR3 has 15 residues. Germline assignment: CDR1 LGHNA and CDR2 YNFKEQ. V was pared by 4 bases and J by 5 bases, with 6 bases of the junction left unmatched. CDR3 sequence: CASSPLAGGGDEQYF. CDR3 nucleotide sequence: TGTGCCAGCAGCCCACTAGCGGGGGGAGGCGACGAGCAGTACTTC.

Concerning this clonotype itself: Germline is not matched at one junction end, which may reflect a read error. V and J are TRBV10-3 and TRBJ2-1; unclear D gene. This CDR3 comprises 11 residues. Germline-derived CDR1 and CDR2 are ENHRY and SYGVKD. CDR3 amino acids: CAIREFGEQFF. CDR3 DNA sequence: TGTGCCATCAGGGAGTTCGGTGAGCAGTTCTTC.

The rearrangement links TRBV29-1 to TRBJ1-3; D ambiguous. V was clipped by 0 bases and J by 0 bases, with 6 bases between them. CDR1 is SQVTM and CDR2 is ANQGSEA in the germline V gene. The CDR3 spans 14 residues. CDR3 DNA sequence: TGCAGCGTTGAAGAACTGGACTCTGGAAACACCATATATTTT. This codes for CSVEELDSGNTIYF.

This chain uses TRBV29-1 with TRBJ2-7; TRBD2 aligns across 7 bases. With V trimmed by 4 bases and J by 5 bases, 5 bases remained unmatched. CDR1 and CDR2 from the germline V gene are SQVTM and ANQGSEA. The CDR3 loop spans 12 amino acids. CDR3 residues: CSVGRTSDEQYV. The CDR3, as DNA: TGCAGCGTTGGGCGGACTAGTGACGAGCAGTACGTC.

This clonotype has only a few counts. CDR3 residues: CASSLRGNQPQHF. The CDR3, as DNA: TGTGCCAGCAGTTTGAGGGGAAATCAGCCCCAGCATTTT. The V and J genes are TRBV2 and TRBJ1-5; D may be TRBD1 (5 bases). Germline V gene lookup returns CDR1 SNHLY and CDR2 FYNNEI. V lost 5 bases, J lost 4 bases, and 9 bases lay in between. The CDR3 has 13 amino acids.

This clonotype was seen only a few times. The chain joins TRBV7-9 to TRBJ2-1, with D perhaps matching TRBD2 (6 bases). Looked up from germline, CDR1 is SEHNR and CDR2 is FQNEAQ (reference sequence). Trimming cost V 5 bases and J 0 bases, with 11 bases left between them. CDR3 size: 15 residues. In DNA form, the CDR3 reads TGTGCCAGCAGCCTAGGACTATTCTCCTACAATGAGCAGTTCTTC. Translation: CASSLGLFSYNEQFF.

The genes are TRBV5-1 and TRBJ1-1; D gene unclear. With 4 bases removed from V and 0 bases from J, the gap between germline ends came to 13 bases. CDR1 SGHRS and CDR2 YFSETQ come from the germline V gene. The CDR3 covers 15 residues. This CDR3 is CASSQQRSLNTEAFF. The CDR3 DNA is TGCGCCAGCAGCCAACAGAGAAGTCTGAACACTGAAGCTTTCTTT.

The chain joins TRBV12-3 or TRBV12-4 to TRBJ1-2; D is ambiguous. V gave up 0 bases and J gave up 2 bases, with 7 bases separating them. The CDR3 covers 14 residues. The CDR3: CASSLASGNYGYTF. CDR3 DNA: TGTGCCAGCAGTTTAGCGAGCGGAAACTATGGCTACACCTTC.

This chain links TRBV12-3 or TRBV12-4 with TRBJ1-4; D unclear. This CDR3 has 17 amino acids. V gave up 3 bases and J gave up 3 bases, with 17 bases separating them. The CDR3 coding sequence is TGTGCCAGCAGTTTGATCATCGGGCCGCGGGCTAATGAAAAACTGTTTTTT. Amino acid sequence: CASSLIIGPRANEKLFF.

V gene TRBV20-1 combines with J gene TRBJ2-7; 10 nucleotides match TRBD2. CDR3 length: 15 amino acids. The germline gives CDR1 DFQATT, CDR2 SNEGSKA (reference sequence). The V and J ends lost 1 base and 0 bases, in that order; junction bases with no gene match: 3. The CDR3: CSARGTSGGSYEQYV. CDR3 sequence (DNA): TGCAGTGCTAGAGGGACTAGCGGAGGCTCCTACGAGCAGTACGTC.

The chain uses TRBV6-2 or TRBV6-3 and TRBJ2-5; D may be TRBD2 (5 bases). The CDR3 spans 12 residues. V was cut by 4 bases and J by 3 bases, with 6 bases left in between. CDR1 is MNHEY, CDR2 SVGEGT, per germline. The CDR3 loop reads CASSSGKETQYF. The CDR3 region has the DNA TGTGCCAGCAGTTCCGGGAAAGAGACCCAGTACTTC.

The gene calls are TRBV5-1 and TRBJ2-7, with 10 bases fitting TRBD2. The length of the CDR3 is 16 residues. V lost 4 bases, J lost 2 bases, and 9 bases stayed unmatched. Germline V gene lookup returns CDR1 SGHRS and CDR2 YFSETQ. CDR3 region: CASSPRGGLATYEQYF. The CDR3 DNA reads TGCGCCAGCAGCCCGAGAGGGGGACTAGCGACCTACGAGCAGTACTTC.

J is TRBJ1-6 and V is TRBV25-1; no clear D gene. The germline V and J ends were trimmed by 0 bases and 4 bases, with 16 bases remaining between them. The germline CDR1 and CDR2 sequences are MGHDK and SYGVNS. The CDR3 is 18 amino acids. CDR3 amino acids: CASSEYTSALSYNSPLHF. The CDR3 region has the DNA TGTGCCAGCAGTGAATATACCTCAGCTCTGAGTTATAATTCACCCCTCCACTTT.

This chain connects TRBV5-6 to TRBJ1-4, with TRBD1 as a possible D gene (5 bases). CDR3 length equals 15 residues. V shed 1 base and J shed 5 bases, with 12 bases lying between them. Germline V gene sequence: CDR1 SGHDT, CDR2 YYEEEE. The CDR3 loop is CASSLSRQPNEKLFF. The CDR3 DNA reads as TGTGCCAGCAGCTTGTCCAGACAGCCGAATGAAAAACTGTTTTTT. The whole variable domain, remainder taken from reference TRBV5-6 and TRBJ1-4, is DAGVTQSPTHLIKTRGQQVTLRCSPKSGHDTVSWYQQALGQGPQFIFQYYEEEERQRGNFPDRFSGHQFPNYSSELNVNALLLGDSALYLCASSLSRQPNEKLFFGSGTQLSVL.

The chain joins TRBV28 to TRBJ2-3, with D perhaps matching TRBD2 (6 bases). CDR1 is MDHEN and CDR2 is SYDVKM in the germline V gene. The CDR3 has 15 residues. Trimming shortened V by 6 bases and J by 1 base, and 14 bases separated the two germline ends. CDR3 residues: CASSHPGLRTDTQYF. The CDR3 DNA sequence: TGTGCCAGCAGCCATCCGGGACTTCGCACAGATACGCAGTATTTT.

The chain carries TRBV27 and TRBJ2-5; 10 positions agree with TRBD2. The V gene's germline CDR1 is MNHEY and CDR2 SMNVEV (reference sequence). With 5 bases clipped from V and 4 bases from J, the junction kept 7 bases outside the gene matches. This CDR3 has 15 amino acids. The CDR3 DNA reads as TGTGCCAGCAGTCTCACTAGCGGGGATGGAGAGACCCAGTACTTC. Translating it yields CASSLTSGDGETQYF.

Points on this clonotype: At one end, the junction sequence differs from germline, possibly due to a read error. The chain joins TRBV7-7 to TRBJ1-4; 11 bases match TRBD1. The CDR3 is made up of 14 amino acids. The V gene's germline CDR1 is SSHAT and CDR2 FNYEAQ (reference sequence). The CDR3 nucleotides read TGTGCTAGCAGCTCCGGGACAGGGGGTGAAAAACTGTTTTTT. Protein: CASSSGTGGEKLFF.

The genes are TRBV7-2 and TRBJ2-1; D is unclear. V gave up 5 bases and J gave up 5 bases, with 4 bases separating them. The CDR3 sequence is 11 residues long. Germline CDR1 and CDR2: SGHTA and FQGNSA. CDR3 amino acids: CASSVNNEQFF. The CDR3 region has the DNA TGTGCCAGCAGCGTCAACAATGAGCAGTTCTTC. The variable domain in full, with the rest retrieved from reference TRBV7-2 and TRBJ2-1, is GAGVSQSPSNKVTEKGKDVELRCDPISGHTALYWYRQSLGQGLEFLIYFQGNSAPDKSGLPSDRFSAERTGGSVSTLTIQRTQQEDSAVYLCASSVNNEQFFGPGTRLTVL.

The rearrangement links TRBV10-3 to TRBJ2-1, with D possibly being TRBD1 (6 bases). Between the trimmed V and J ends, which lost 5 bases and 7 bases, there was a span of 18 bases. Germline V CDR1 and CDR2: ENHRY, SYGVKD. CDR3 size: 15 residues. CDR3 in amino acids: CAISPRGLRGNEQFF. CDR3 coding DNA: TGTGCCATCAGTCCCCGGGGTCTGAGGGGGAATGAGCAGTTCTTC.

J is TRBJ2-5 and V is TRBV15; 10 positions match TRBD1. The ends lost 0 bases at V and 3 bases at J; junction bases unmatched: 4. The germline gives CDR1 LNHNV, CDR2 YYDKDF (reference sequence). This CDR3 is built from 16 residues. CDR3 region: CATSREGGQGEETQYF. In nucleotides, the CDR3 is TGTGCCACCAGCAGAGAGGGCGGACAGGGGGAAGAGACCCAGTACTTC.

As DNA, the CDR3 is TGTGCCAGCAGTCCCACTAGCGGGGGCTTTGAGCAGTTCTTC. Protein: CASSPTSGGFEQFF. This chain connects TRBV6-6 to TRBJ2-1; 11 nucleotides line up with TRBD2. This CDR3 contains 14 residues. The trim removed 5 bases at V and 9 bases at J, leaving 6 bases unmatched. CDR1 and CDR2 from the germline V gene are MNHNY and SVGAGI (reference sequence).